This T cell receptor beta chain was documented in a study of blood T cell repertoires in COVID-19. In the study overall: The United States, Italy and Spain supplied acute and convalescent COVID-19 samples.

With 8 bases removed from V and 5 bases from J, the gap between germline ends came to 16 bases. Germline-derived CDR1 and CDR2 are MNHEY and SMNVEV (reference sequence). The CDR3 sequence is 14 residues long. Some clones are missing from TCRdb's copy, which holds only in-frame ones; the method was immunoSEQ multiplex PCR. There are around 280,000 clones in the sample; roughly nine tenths occur only once, and 6% to 6.5% lies in the top ten. The sequence came from a woman aged 40 to 49 who had recovered from COVID-19. The sequenced material came from PBMCs or T cells enriched from blood (not recorded which). The V gene is TRBV27, the J gene TRBJ2-1; the D gene is possibly TRBD2 (6 bases). CDR3 in amino acids: CASGLRDFDNEQFF. DNA for the CDR3: TGTGCCAGCGGCCTCCGGGACTTTGACAATGAGCAGTTCTTC.